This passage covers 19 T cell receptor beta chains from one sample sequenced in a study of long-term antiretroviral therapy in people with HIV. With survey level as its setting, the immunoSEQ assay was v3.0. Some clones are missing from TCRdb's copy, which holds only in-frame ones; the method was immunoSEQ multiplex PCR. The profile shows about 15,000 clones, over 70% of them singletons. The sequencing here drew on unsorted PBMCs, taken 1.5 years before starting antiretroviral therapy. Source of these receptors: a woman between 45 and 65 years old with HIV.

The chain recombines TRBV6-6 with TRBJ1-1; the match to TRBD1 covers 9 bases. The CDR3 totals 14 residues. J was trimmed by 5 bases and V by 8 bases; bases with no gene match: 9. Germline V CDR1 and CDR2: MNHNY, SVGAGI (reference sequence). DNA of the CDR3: TGTGCCAGCCACTACGACAGGGGGTTTACTGAAGCTTTCTTT. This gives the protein CASHYDRGFTEAFF.

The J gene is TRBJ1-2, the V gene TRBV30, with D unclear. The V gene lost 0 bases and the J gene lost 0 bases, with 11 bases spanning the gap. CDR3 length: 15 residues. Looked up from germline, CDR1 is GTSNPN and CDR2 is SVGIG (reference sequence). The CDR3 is CAWSVVHRANYGYTF. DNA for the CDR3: TGTGCCTGGAGTGTTGTACACAGAGCTAACTATGGCTACACCTTC.

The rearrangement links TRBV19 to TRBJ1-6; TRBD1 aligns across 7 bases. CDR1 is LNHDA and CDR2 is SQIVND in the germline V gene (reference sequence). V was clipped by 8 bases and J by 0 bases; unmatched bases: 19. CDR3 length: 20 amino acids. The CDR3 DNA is TGTGCCAGTTCGATACCTTCGGTGGTGACAGGGAGCTCCTATAATTCACCCCTCCACTTT. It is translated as CASSIPSVVTGSSYNSPLHF.

Here the CDR3 reads CASLGQEEKTQYF. The DNA for the CDR3 is TGCGCCAGCCTGGGACAGGAAGAGAAGACCCAGTACTTC. The chain employs TRBV10-2 and TRBJ2-5; TRBD1 agrees at 8 bases. Germline V lookup: CDR1 WSHSY, CDR2 SAAADI. The CDR3 sequence is 13 residues long. The J segment lost 6 bases and the V segment lost 8 bases, leaving 8 bases of the junction unmatched.

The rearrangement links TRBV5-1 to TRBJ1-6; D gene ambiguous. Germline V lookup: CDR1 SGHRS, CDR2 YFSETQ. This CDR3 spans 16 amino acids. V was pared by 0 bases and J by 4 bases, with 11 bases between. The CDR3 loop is CASSLAIGGYNSPLHF. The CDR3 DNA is TGCGCCAGCAGCTTGGCCATAGGAGGATATAATTCACCCCTCCACTTT.

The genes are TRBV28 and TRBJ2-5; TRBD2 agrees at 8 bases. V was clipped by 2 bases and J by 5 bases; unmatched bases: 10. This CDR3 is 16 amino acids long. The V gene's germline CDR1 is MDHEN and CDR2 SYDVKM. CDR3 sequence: CASSLPPGGLGETQYF. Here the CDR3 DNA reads TGTGCCAGCAGTTTACCCCCGGGGGGGCTGGGGGAGACCCAGTACTTC. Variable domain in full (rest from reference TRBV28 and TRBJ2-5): DVKVTQSSRYLVKRTGEKVFLECVQDMDHENMFWYRQDPGLGLRLIYFSYDVKMKEKGDIPEGYSVSREKKERFSLILESASTNQTSMYLCASSLPPGGLGETQYFGPGTRLLVL.

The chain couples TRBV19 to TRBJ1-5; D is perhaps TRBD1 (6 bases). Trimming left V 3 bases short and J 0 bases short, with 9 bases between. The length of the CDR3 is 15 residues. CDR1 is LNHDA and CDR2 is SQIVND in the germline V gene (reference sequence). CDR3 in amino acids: CASSIRGISNQPQHF. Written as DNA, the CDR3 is TGTGCCAGTAGTATTAGGGGGATTAGCAATCAGCCCCAGCATTTT.

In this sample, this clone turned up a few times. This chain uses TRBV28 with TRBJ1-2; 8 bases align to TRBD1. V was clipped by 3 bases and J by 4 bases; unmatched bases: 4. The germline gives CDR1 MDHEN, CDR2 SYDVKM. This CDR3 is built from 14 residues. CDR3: CASSFPGQGYGYTF. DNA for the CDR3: TGTGCCAGCAGTTTCCCAGGACAGGGCTATGGCTACACCTTC.

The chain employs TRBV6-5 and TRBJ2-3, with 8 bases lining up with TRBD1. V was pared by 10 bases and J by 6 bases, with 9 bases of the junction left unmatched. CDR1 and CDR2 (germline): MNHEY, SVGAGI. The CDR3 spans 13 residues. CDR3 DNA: TGTGCCATCTCAACCTCAGGGGGCGATACGCAGTATTTT. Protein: CAISTSGGDTQYF.

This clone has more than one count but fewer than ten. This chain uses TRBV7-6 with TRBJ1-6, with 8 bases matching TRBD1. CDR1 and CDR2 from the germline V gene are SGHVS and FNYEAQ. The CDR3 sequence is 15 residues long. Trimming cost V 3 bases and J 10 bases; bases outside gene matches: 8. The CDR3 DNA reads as TGTGCCAGCAGCTTTTCGACAGGGGAAAACTCACCCCTCCACTTT. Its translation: CASSFSTGENSPLHF.

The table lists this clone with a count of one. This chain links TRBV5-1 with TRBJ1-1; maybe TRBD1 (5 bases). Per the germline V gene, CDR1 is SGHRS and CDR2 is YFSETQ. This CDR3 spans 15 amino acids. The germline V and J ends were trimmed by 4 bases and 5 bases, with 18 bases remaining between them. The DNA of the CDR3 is TGCGCCAGCAGCGTGGGGGACTTGCCCGGTACTGAAGCTTTCTTT. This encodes CASSVGDLPGTEAFF.

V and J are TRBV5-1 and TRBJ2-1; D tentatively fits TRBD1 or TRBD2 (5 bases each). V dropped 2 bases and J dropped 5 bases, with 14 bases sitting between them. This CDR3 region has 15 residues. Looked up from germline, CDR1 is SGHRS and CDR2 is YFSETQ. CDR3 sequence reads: CASSFSGSVDNEQFF. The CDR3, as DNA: TGCGCCAGCAGCTTTTCAGGGAGCGTGGACAATGAGCAGTTCTTC. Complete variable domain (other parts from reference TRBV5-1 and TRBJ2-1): KAGVTQTPRYLIKTRGQQVTLSCSPISGHRSVSWYQQTPGQGLQFLFEYFSETQRNKGNFPGRFSGRQFSNSRSEMNVSTLELGDSALYLCASSFSGSVDNEQFFGPGTRLTVL.

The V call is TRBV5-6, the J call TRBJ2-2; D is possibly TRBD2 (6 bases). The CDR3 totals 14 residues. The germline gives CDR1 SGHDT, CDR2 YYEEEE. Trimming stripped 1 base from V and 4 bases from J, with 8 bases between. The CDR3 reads CASSLRGSTGELFF. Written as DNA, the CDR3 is TGTGCCAGCAGCTTGCGGGGGTCCACCGGGGAGCTGTTTTTT.

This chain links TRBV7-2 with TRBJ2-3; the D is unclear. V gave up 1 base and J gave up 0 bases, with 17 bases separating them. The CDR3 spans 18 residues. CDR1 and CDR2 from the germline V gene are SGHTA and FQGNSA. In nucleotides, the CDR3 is TGTGCCAGCAGCTTAGTTGGATTTTTGGGTTCTAGCACAGATACGCAGTATTTT. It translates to CASSLVGFLGSSTDTQYF.

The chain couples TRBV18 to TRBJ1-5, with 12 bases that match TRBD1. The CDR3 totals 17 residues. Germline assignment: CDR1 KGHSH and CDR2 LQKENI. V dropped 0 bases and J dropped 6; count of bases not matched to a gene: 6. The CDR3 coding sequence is TGTGCCAGCTCACCACCGGGGGGACAGGGGGCGGGTCAGCCCCAGCATTTT. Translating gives CASSPPGGQGAGQPQHF.

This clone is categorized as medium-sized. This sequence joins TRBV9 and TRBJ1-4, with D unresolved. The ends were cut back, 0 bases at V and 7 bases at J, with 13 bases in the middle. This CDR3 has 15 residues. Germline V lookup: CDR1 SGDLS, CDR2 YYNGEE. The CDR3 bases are TGTGCCAGCAGCGTAGAGGGAGGGAAGGGTGAAAAACTGTTTTTT. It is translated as CASSVEGGKGEKLFF.

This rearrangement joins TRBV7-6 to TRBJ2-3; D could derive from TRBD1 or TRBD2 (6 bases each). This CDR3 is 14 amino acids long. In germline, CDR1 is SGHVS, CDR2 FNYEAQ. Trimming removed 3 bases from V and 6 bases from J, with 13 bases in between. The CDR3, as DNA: TGTGCCAGCAGCTTTGGAGGGGGTGCGGATACGCAGTATTTT. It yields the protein CASSFGGGADTQYF.

The CDR3 region has the DNA TGTGCCTGGAAAGGTGGGGGCGCCTCCTACAATGAGCAGTTCTTC. It yields the protein CAWKGGGASYNEQFF. The rearrangement uses TRBV30 and TRBJ2-1, with D perhaps TRBD1 (6 bases). Trimming took off 4 bases at V and 0 bases at J, with 13 bases between the two ends. The length of the CDR3 is 15 residues. CDR1 GTSNPN and CDR2 SVGIG come from the germline V gene (reference sequence). The full variable domain, in which reference TRBV30 and TRBJ2-1 provide the parts outside the CDR3, is SQTIHQWPATLVQPVGSPLSLECTVEGTSNPNLYWYRQAAGRGLQLLFYSVGIGQISSEVPQNLSASRPQDRQFILSSKKLLLSDSGFYLCAWKGGGASYNEQFFGPGTRLTVL.

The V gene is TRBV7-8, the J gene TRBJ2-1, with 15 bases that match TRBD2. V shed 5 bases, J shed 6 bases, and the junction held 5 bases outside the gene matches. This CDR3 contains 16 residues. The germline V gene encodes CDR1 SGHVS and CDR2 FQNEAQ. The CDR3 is CASSEGLAGGTNEQFF. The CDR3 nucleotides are TGTGCCAGCAGCGAGGGACTAGCGGGGGGAACCAATGAGCAGTTCTTC.